The 5 T cell receptor beta chains below all came from one sample that was sequenced in a study of blood T cells in healthy people across ages. The authors ran a second PCR of about 6 to 12 cycles using a sample-barcoded 5' primer and a J-beta primer mix. A single record per CDR3 protein comes from TCRdb applying MiXCR to the 5' RACE reads. The data contain about 760,000 distinct CDR3 sequences, 25% of them seen just once; the ten biggest clones take up roughly a tenth. These records were also assigned to another study, of T cells of mothers and their children.

What was sequenced was blood. The source of these receptors is a boy between 10 and 17 years old in good health.

The chain links TRBV7-9 to TRBJ2-5; 7 bases are shared with TRBD1. Unmatched junction bases numbered 6, after V lost 1 base and J lost 1 base. This CDR3 has 16 amino acids. The germline V gene encodes CDR1 SEHNR and CDR2 FQNEAQ (reference sequence). Here the CDR3 reads CASSLVQGTFQETQYF. The DNA for the CDR3 is TGTGCCAGCAGCTTAGTACAGGGGACATTCCAAGAGACCCAGTACTTC.

The chain combines TRBV5-4 with TRBJ2-5; D is unresolved. The J call may be faulty, since TRBJ2-1 better matches the DNA end. Germline V lookup: CDR1 SGHNT, CDR2 YYREEE (reference sequence). The CDR3 has 16 residues. The CDR3: CASSLALGSYRNEQFF. The CDR3 DNA follows: TGTGCCAGCAGCTTGGCTTTGGGCAGTTACCGCAATGAGCAGTTCTTC.

This chain joins TRBV4-2 and TRBJ2-7, with 9 bases fitting TRBD1. Trimming removed 0 bases from V and 0 bases from J; junction bases left unmatched: 6. The germline gives CDR1 LGHNA, CDR2 YNFKEQ. The CDR3 runs 17 residues. The CDR3 spells CASSQESTGGYSYEQYF. The CDR3 nucleotides are TGTGCCAGCAGCCAAGAGTCAACAGGGGGCTACTCCTACGAGCAGTACTTC.

V gene TRBV3-1 combines with J gene TRBJ2-1; tentative D call: TRBD2 (7 bases). This CDR3 has 15 amino acids. Germline lookup yields CDR1 LGHDT and CDR2 YNNKEL (reference sequence). Trimming shortened V by 1 base and J by 7 bases, and 14 bases separated the two germline ends. CDR3 bases: TGTGCCAGCAGCCAAGTCGGGGGGCTGGGTAATGAGCAGTTCTTC. Translation gives CASSQVGGLGNEQFF.

This chain connects TRBV5-1 to TRBJ2-2; the D call may be TRBD1 or TRBD2 (5 bases each). The CDR3 spans 15 residues. Trimming removed 5 bases at V and 4 bases at J, with 15 bases between. The germline V gene encodes CDR1 SGHRS and CDR2 YFSETQ. As DNA, the CDR3 is TGCGCCAGCAGAACCGGGACCTATCCCACCGGGGAGCTGTTTTTT. Its translation: CASRTGTYPTGELFF.